The 29 T cell receptor beta chains below all came from one sample that was sequenced in a study of CD8+CD57+ T cells in acquired aplastic anemia. Patients sequenced had flow cytometry evidence of CD8+CD57+ cell expansion. Profiling of TCR beta VDJ combinations and CDR3 sequences used genomic DNA as template. TCRdb independently ran MiXCR on the reads; one entry per CDR3 protein. The data contain about 120,000 distinct CDR3 sequences, approximately 40% of them singletons. The sample consisted of sorted CD4+, CD8+, or CD8+CD57+ T cells (not recorded which) from PBMCs. The source is a human donor with aplastic anemia.

In its sample, this clonotype was seen many times. V gene TRBV7-2 combines with J gene TRBJ2-7, with 7 bases lining up with TRBD2. In germline, CDR1 is SGHTA, CDR2 FQGNSA. Trimming removed 3 bases from V and 4 bases from J; junction bases left unmatched: 6. The CDR3 contains 14 residues. The CDR3 nucleotides read TGTGCCAGCAGCTTTGGGGGGGACGTATACGAGCAGTACTTC. This sequence encodes CASSFGGDVYEQYF.

This clonotype was recorded at least ten times. This sequence joins TRBV6-1 and TRBJ2-1; D is uncertain. Trimming stripped 6 bases from V and 5 bases from J, with 11 bases between. The CDR3 covers 13 residues. Germline V gene data show CDR1 as MNHNS and CDR2 as SASEGT. CDR3 bases: TGTGCCAGCAGGGACGTCCAACACAATGAGCAGTTCTTC. Translation gives CASRDVQHNEQFF.

The sample holds many counts of this clonotype. The chain recombines TRBV2 with TRBJ2-7; D is ambiguous. Trimming left V 5 bases short and J 2 bases short, with 10 bases between. The CDR3 runs to 13 residues. From germline, CDR1 is SNHLY and CDR2 FYNNEI. The CDR3 reads CASSSQSPYEQYF. CDR3 bases: TGTGCCAGCAGTTCACAGTCACCCTACGAGCAGTACTTC.

In DNA, the CDR3 is TGTGCCAGCAGTAAGGACGCTGGAAACACCATATATTTT. It yields the protein CASSKDAGNTIYF. This chain uses TRBV6-1 with TRBJ1-3; no definite D call. Germline lookup yields CDR1 MNHNS and CDR2 SASEGT. Between the trimmed V and J ends, which lost 5 bases and 2 bases, there was a span of 7 bases. There are 13 residues in the CDR3.

The rearrangement uses TRBV10-3 and TRBJ2-3; 7 bases line up with TRBD2. The trim removed 5 bases at V and 1 base at J, leaving 9 bases unmatched. Germline V gene lookup returns CDR1 ENHRY and CDR2 SYGVKD. CDR3 length equals 16 residues. This CDR3 reads CAISYFRTRGTDTQYF. The DNA for the CDR3 is TGTGCCATCAGTTACTTTCGGACTAGAGGCACAGATACGCAGTATTTT.

J is TRBJ1-2 and V is TRBV12-3 or TRBV12-4; 11 bases align to TRBD1. With V trimmed by 4 bases and J by 0 bases, 4 bases remained unmatched. The CDR3 spans 16 residues. CDR3 in amino acids: CASSSSGQGANYGYTF. The CDR3, as DNA: TGTGCCAGCAGTTCGTCGGGACAGGGGGCTAACTATGGCTACACCTTC.

This clonotype was detected ten times or more. Here the CDR3 DNA reads TGCGCCAGCAGCCAGTCGACAGGGGGCAGGACTGAAGCTTTCTTT. Protein product: CASSQSTGGRTEAFF. The V and J genes are TRBV4-1 and TRBJ1-1; 10 bases line up with TRBD1. The CDR3 is 15 residues long. Germline loops: CDR1 MGHRA, CDR2 YSYEKL. V was clipped by 3 bases and J by 5 bases; unmatched bases: 6.

As to this clonotype: The junction does not match germline at one end; this may be a read error. This chain uses TRBV11-2 with TRBJ2-3; no clear D. CDR3 length: 14 residues. The germline CDR1 and CDR2 sequences are SGHAT and FQNNGV. CDR3 amino acids: CAISLDGGTDTQYF. CDR3 DNA sequence: TGTGCCATCAGCTTAGATGGGGGCACAGATACGCAGTATTTT.

V and J are TRBV24-1 and TRBJ2-3, with 7 positions matching TRBD1. V shed 3 bases, J shed 6 bases, and the junction held 11 bases outside the gene matches. The germline gives CDR1 KGHDR, CDR2 SFDVKD. This CDR3 has 16 residues. This chain's CDR3 is CATSDARQGDWDTQYF. The CDR3 DNA follows: TGTGCCACCAGTGATGCGCGACAGGGCGATTGGGATACGCAGTATTTT.

At least ten counts were recorded for this clonotype. This rearrangement joins TRBV6-1 to TRBJ1-5; no reliable D call. Germline CDR1 is MNHNS and CDR2 is SASEGT. Trimming cost V 4 bases and J 2 bases, with 12 bases left between them. This CDR3 is built from 15 residues. CDR3 nucleotide sequence: TGTGCCAGCAGTGCCGACTTGATGGGCAATCAGCCCCAGCATTTT. It specifies CASSADLMGNQPQHF.

At least ten counts were recorded for this clonotype. The V call is TRBV19, the J call TRBJ2-1; 9 bases match TRBD1. The J segment lost 6 bases and the V segment lost 5 bases, leaving 8 bases of the junction unmatched. The CDR3 covers 15 residues. Germline V lookup: CDR1 LNHDA, CDR2 SQIVND (reference sequence). The CDR3 region is CASSGTGTSSNEQFF. The CDR3 DNA sequence: TGTGCCAGTAGTGGGACAGGGACTTCTTCCAATGAGCAGTTCTTC.

This clonotype was found many times. The chain recombines TRBV7-3 with TRBJ1-1; the D is unclear. This CDR3 has 13 amino acids. Per germline, CDR1 SGHTA and CDR2 FQGTGA. Trimming cost V 2 bases and J 0 bases, with 4 bases left between them. CDR3 region: CASSLQLNTEAFF. In nucleotides, the CDR3 is TGTGCCAGCAGCTTACAATTGAACACTGAAGCTTTCTTT.

This clonotype was picked up many times. The J gene is TRBJ1-5, the V gene TRBV6-2 or TRBV6-3; D call uncertain. V was shortened by 6 bases and J by 4 bases, with 16 bases between the two germline ends. This CDR3 comprises 15 residues. The V gene's germline CDR1 is MNHEY and CDR2 SVGEGT. CDR3 nucleotide sequence: TGTGCCAGCAGGGCACTCGAGTTAGATAATCAGCCCCAGCATTTT. This sequence encodes CASRALELDNQPQHF.

Notes on this clonotype: A read error may produce the germline difference seen at one junction end. The V call is TRBV5-1, the J call TRBJ2-3; D possibly corresponds to TRBD2 (6 bases). This CDR3 has 14 residues. CDR1 SGHRS and CDR2 YFSETQ come from the germline V gene. CDR3 bases: TGCGCCAGCCGCTTCAGCGGGTACACAGATACGCAGTATTTT. Translation gives CASRFSGYTDTQYF.

In this sample, this clonotype turned up many times. This chain links TRBV5-4 with TRBJ2-5; a weak D match, TRBD1 (5 bases). Deletions cut 3 bases from V and 2 bases from J, with 14 bases between. This CDR3 spans 15 amino acids. CDR1 is SGHNT and CDR2 is YYREEE in the germline V gene (reference sequence). In DNA form, the CDR3 reads TGTGCCAGCAGCTCTAGGGGCGGACGTCAAGAGACCCAGTACTTC. Protein product: CASSSRGGRQETQYF.

This clonotype was seen a few times. The chain uses TRBV3-1 and TRBJ2-3, with D perhaps TRBD1 (5 bases). V was trimmed by 0 bases and J by 2 bases, leaving 9 bases between them. The CDR3 contains 15 residues. The germline V gene has CDR1 LGHDT and CDR2 YNNKEL (reference sequence). This CDR3 reads CASSQDGGATDTQYF. The CDR3 region has the DNA TGTGCCAGCAGCCAAGACGGTGGGGCCACAGATACGCAGTATTTT.

This clonotype has at least ten counts. The chain recombines TRBV20-1 with TRBJ2-3; 8 bases agree with TRBD2. This CDR3 comprises 17 residues. The germline CDR1 and CDR2 sequences are DFQATT and SNEGSKA (reference sequence). After removal of 6 bases from V and 5 bases from J, the junction contained 19 bases not matched to a gene. CDR3 sequence: CSAYRAIAGGGGDTQYF. The DNA of the CDR3 is TGCAGTGCCTATCGGGCCATCGCGGGGGGCGGGGGAGATACGCAGTATTTT.

V gene TRBV7-9 combines with J gene TRBJ1-2, with a possible D match to TRBD1 (5 bases). Germline values: CDR1 SEHNR, CDR2 FQNEAQ (reference sequence). The CDR3 has 15 amino acids. V was shortened by 5 bases and J by 4 bases, with 17 bases between the two germline ends. CDR3 sequence reads: CASSPHPGRPYGYTF. In DNA form, the CDR3 reads TGTGCCAGCAGCCCTCACCCGGGACGGCCCTATGGCTACACCTTC.

This chain connects TRBV28 to TRBJ2-1; 10 positions agree with TRBD1. V was pared by 6 bases and J by 4 bases, with 9 bases of the junction left unmatched. The CDR3 totals 16 residues. Per the germline V gene, CDR1 is MDHEN and CDR2 is SYDVKM. The CDR3 nucleotides read TGTGCCAGCAGCCTTCGGACAGGGGGTGTTTACAATGAGCAGTTCTTC. Translated, it gives CASSLRTGGVYNEQFF.

This clonotype was observed at least ten times. V gene TRBV7-2 combines with J gene TRBJ1-2; TRBD1 agrees at 9 bases. The germline CDR1 and CDR2 sequences are SGHTA and FQGNSA. This CDR3 comprises 15 residues. Germline trimming cut 7 bases from V and 7 bases from J; bases unmatched to any gene: 13. CDR3 nucleotides: TGTGCCAGCACCGTTTCCGGGACAGGGAAACTTGGCTACACCTTC. Translation: CASTVSGTGKLGYTF.

The table lists this clonotype with many counts. The chain has TRBV5-5 and TRBJ1-1, with no clear D. The CDR3 consists of 13 residues. Germline CDR1 is SGHKS and CDR2 is YYEKEE (reference sequence). V was pared by 2 bases and J by 4 bases, with 9 bases between. The CDR3 is CASSFDGTTEAFF. CDR3 DNA sequence: TGTGCCAGCAGCTTCGACGGAACCACTGAAGCTTTCTTT.

As to this clonotype: A much larger clonotype is one base distant, so this may be a read error. The chain carries TRBV4-2 and TRBJ1-4, with D perhaps TRBD1 (5 bases). The CDR3 length is 14 residues. The germline V gene encodes CDR1 LGHNA and CDR2 YNFKEQ. In DNA, the CDR3 is TGTGCCAGCAGCTTGGAGGGGTGGGATGAAAAACTGGTTTTT. This translates into CASSLEGWDEKLVF.

This clonotype was seen many times. This chain links TRBV6-1 with TRBJ2-7, with 12 bases aligning to TRBD2. V dropped 5 bases and J dropped 2; count of bases not matched to a gene: 4. The CDR3 totals 15 residues. In germline, CDR1 is MNHNS, CDR2 SASEGT. This CDR3 is CASSPSGGVTYEQYF. The CDR3 nucleotides read TGTGCCAGCAGTCCTAGCGGGGGGGTGACCTACGAGCAGTACTTC.

This clonotype was counted between two and nine times. The chain joins TRBV18 to TRBJ1-3; no firm D call. This CDR3 has 15 residues. The germline V gene encodes CDR1 KGHSH and CDR2 LQKENI. V shed 0 bases and J shed 2 bases, with 8 bases lying between them. CDR3 sequence: CASSPPVRTGNTIYF. CDR3 nucleotide sequence: TGTGCCAGCTCACCACCCGTAAGAACTGGAAACACCATATATTTT.

This rearrangement joins TRBV20-1 to TRBJ2-1; D possibly corresponds to TRBD2 (6 bases). The germline CDR1 and CDR2 sequences are DFQATT and SNEGSKA (reference sequence). V was cut by 6 bases and J by 7 bases, with 22 bases left in between. The CDR3 is 15 residues long. CDR3 nucleotide sequence: TGCAGTGCCCCGGGGGACGGGGACCAAAGGAATGAGCAGTTCTTC. It translates to CSAPGDGDQRNEQFF.

The chain joins TRBV7-2 to TRBJ2-7; possibly TRBD1 for D (5 bases). The germline CDR1 and CDR2 sequences are SGHTA and FQGNSA. V was trimmed by 4 bases and J by 0 bases, leaving 10 bases between them. CDR3 length: 14 residues. The CDR3 region has the DNA TGTGCCAGCAGCTCCAGACAGAGCTCCTACGAGCAGTACTTC. Its translation: CASSSRQSSYEQYF.

This clonotype was found many times. CDR3 nucleotides: TGTGCCAGCTCACCACAGGGGTTTGAGCAGTACGTC. This encodes CASSPQGFEQYV. The J gene is TRBJ2-7, the V gene TRBV18; weak D call: TRBD1 (5 bases). The CDR3 spans 12 residues. CDR1 KGHSH and CDR2 LQKENI come from the germline V gene. Trimming pared 1 base from V and 7 bases from J, leaving 8 bases between.

This rearrangement joins TRBV14 to TRBJ2-7; D remains ambiguous. Germline V lookup: CDR1 SGHDN, CDR2 FVKESK. The CDR3 has 13 amino acids. Deletions cut 6 bases from V and 3 bases from J, with 12 bases between. CDR3 sequence: CASSDMTYYEQYF. Written as DNA, the CDR3 is TGTGCCAGCAGTGACATGACGTACTACGAGCAGTACTTC.

This sequence joins TRBV7-8 and TRBJ2-1; perhaps TRBD2 as D (5 bases). CDR3 length equals 14 residues. Per the germline V gene, CDR1 is SGHVS and CDR2 is FQNEAQ. The V and J ends lost 4 bases and 2 bases respectively, with 9 bases between them. Here the CDR3 DNA reads TGTGCCAGCAGCTCCGGGGTAGCCTACAATGAGCAGTTCTTC. Residues: CASSSGVAYNEQFF.